Below are 23 T cell receptor beta chains sequenced from a single sample in a study of cytomegalovirus exposure and HLA in healthy donors. PCR amplification relied on 60 Vbeta primers (plus 13 Jbeta primers). The protocol was immunoSEQ multiplex PCR, while the TCRdb copy is restricted to in-frame clones and leaves out a portion. The sample records more than 150,000 clones, about 90% being singletons. Source material: PBMCs. The receptors were sampled from a girl less than two years old in good health and CMV-seronegative.

The chain links TRBV9 to TRBJ2-7; D may be TRBD2 (6 bases). The CDR3 is made up of 14 amino acids. CDR1 and CDR2 (germline): SGDLS, YYNGEE. V lost 3 bases and J lost 1, with 11 bases in between. CDR3 amino acids: CASSGGAGSYEQYF. The DNA for the CDR3 is TGTGCCAGCAGCGGGGGAGCGGGTTCCTACGAGCAGTACTTC.

As regards this clone: This CDR3 is also generated by other DNA sequences in the sample. The chain carries TRBV29-1 and TRBJ2-2; 9 bases line up with TRBD1. J was trimmed by 5 bases and V by 6 bases; bases with no gene match: 1. Germline V gene data show CDR1 as SQVTM and CDR2 as ANQGSEA. The CDR3 sequence is 12 residues long. The DNA for the CDR3 is TGCAGCGTGGACAGGGGTACCGGGGAGCTGTTTTTT. It encodes CSVDRGTGELFF.

The chain uses TRBV2 and TRBJ1-5; TRBD1 is a possible D gene (5 bases). Trimming cost V 6 bases and J 3 bases, with 18 bases left between them. CDR1 SNHLY and CDR2 FYNNEI come from the germline V gene. This CDR3 comprises 16 residues. The DNA for the CDR3 is TGTGCCAGCAGCGCAGTACAGGTAAAGTACAATCAGCCCCAGCATTTT. This codes for CASSAVQVKYNQPQHF.

The chain is built from TRBV9 and TRBJ2-2; D ambiguous. CDR3 length equals 15 residues. V was trimmed by 3 bases and J by 8 bases, leaving 17 bases between them. Germline values: CDR1 SGDLS, CDR2 YYNGEE. The CDR3 DNA sequence: TGTGCCAGCAGCGGAGGTGTGCTCAATCTGGGGGAGCTGTTTTTT. Its protein is CASSGGVLNLGELFF.

About this clone: The germline gene is not matched at one end of the junction; a read error may be the cause. The chain couples TRBV7-9 to TRBJ2-7, with 9 bases matching TRBD2. Per the germline V gene, CDR1 is SEHNR and CDR2 is FQNEAQ (reference sequence). The CDR3 covers 17 residues. CDR3 sequence reads: CSSSLLAGGPVTYEQYF. The CDR3 DNA follows: TGTTCCAGCAGCTTATTGGCGGGGGGGCCGGTAACCTACGAGCAGTACTTC.

V and J are TRBV30 and TRBJ1-3; D ambiguous. Trimming removed 1 base at V and 0 bases at J, with 10 bases between. Looked up from germline, CDR1 is GTSNPN and CDR2 is SVGIG (reference sequence). The CDR3 length is 15 residues. CDR3 region: CAWSAAGNSGNTIYF. The CDR3 nucleotides read TGTGCCTGGAGTGCTGCGGGGAACTCTGGAAACACCATATATTTT.

The rearrangement uses TRBV6-5 and TRBJ1-2, with D possibly TRBD1 on 5 matching bases. Trimming stripped 2 bases from V and 8 bases from J, with 12 bases between. The CDR3 extends over 13 amino acids. CDR1 is MNHEY and CDR2 is SVGAGI in the germline V gene. The CDR3 bases are TGTGCCAGCAGTTACGGAGGGGCCGGCGGCTACACCTTC. This translates into CASSYGGAGGYTF.

In this sample, this clone turned up once. CDR3 sequence: CASTVVAKNIQYF. The CDR3 coding sequence is TGTGCCAGCACCGTCGTCGCCAAAAACATTCAGTACTTC. The chain carries TRBV6-6 and TRBJ2-4; no firm D call. Germline V gene sequence: CDR1 MNHNY, CDR2 SVGAGI (reference sequence). V was trimmed by 7 bases and J by 1 base, leaving 8 bases between them. The CDR3 spans 13 residues.

The CDR3 DNA is TGTGCCAGTAGTCCCCTGACAGCCTACTACGAGCAGTACTTC. It specifies CASSPLTAYYEQYF. The chain recombines TRBV19 with TRBJ2-7, with a weak D call TRBD1 (5 bases). CDR1 and CDR2 from the germline V gene are LNHDA and SQIVND (reference sequence). The CDR3 sequence is 14 residues long. V lost 5 bases to trimming and J lost 3 bases, with 14 bases between them. The whole variable domain, filled in from reference TRBV19 and TRBJ2-7, reads DGGITQSPKYLFRKEGQNVTLSCEQNLNHDAMYWYRQDPGQGLRLIYYSQIVNDFQKGDIAEGYSVSREKKESFPLTVTSAQKNPTAFYLCASSPLTAYYEQYFGPGTRLTVT.

The chain recombines TRBV2 with TRBJ2-7, with D perhaps TRBD1 (6 bases). This CDR3 has 12 residues. V was cut by 5 bases and J by 3 bases, with 8 bases left in between. From germline, CDR1 is SNHLY and CDR2 FYNNEI. This CDR3 is CASSPRGYEQYF. The CDR3, as DNA: TGTGCCAGCAGTCCCAGGGGCTACGAGCAGTACTTC.

This chain uses TRBV14 with TRBJ2-1, with 7 bases fitting TRBD1. The V gene's germline CDR1 is SGHDN and CDR2 FVKESK. J lost 3 bases, V lost 5 bases, and 4 bases had no gene match. The CDR3 extends over 14 amino acids. The CDR3 DNA is TGTGCCAGCAGCTCAAGACAGGGCTACAATGAGCAGTTCTTC. Residues: CASSSRQGYNEQFF.

The rearrangement uses TRBV6-4 and TRBJ1-1; D unresolved. Germline V gene sequence: CDR1 MRHNA, CDR2 SNTAGT. Trimming removed 2 bases at V and 2 bases at J, with 6 bases between. The length of the CDR3 is 13 residues. CDR3 sequence (DNA): TGTGCCAGCAGTGACGAGCCTAACACTGAAGCTTTCTTT. It is translated as CASSDEPNTEAFF.

This clone was counted a few times. This rearrangement joins TRBV4-2 to TRBJ2-7; 12 bases are shared with TRBD2. The CDR3 length is 15 residues. Trimming removed 6 bases from V and 2 bases from J; junction bases left unmatched: 5. The germline V gene has CDR1 LGHNA and CDR2 YNFKEQ. Here the CDR3 reads CASRFGTSGPYEQYF. CDR3 nucleotide sequence: TGTGCCAGCAGATTCGGGACTAGCGGGCCCTACGAGCAGTACTTC.

The J gene is TRBJ2-1, the V gene TRBV2; 13 nucleotides line up with TRBD2. The CDR3 has 16 residues. Germline V CDR1 and CDR2: SNHLY, FYNNEI. Trimming removed 10 bases from V and 8 bases from J; junction bases left unmatched: 14. The CDR3 loop is CANLGTTSGRADEQFF. In nucleotides, the CDR3 is TGTGCCAACCTTGGCACTACTAGCGGGAGGGCCGATGAGCAGTTCTTC.

The CDR3 DNA reads as TGTGCCAGCTCACCCCAGGGAGGGAATAAGCCCCAGCATTTT. Translated, it gives CASSPQGGNKPQHF. The chain is built from TRBV18 and TRBJ1-5, with TRBD1 as a possible D gene (5 bases). CDR1 is KGHSH, CDR2 LQKENI, per germline. V was pared by 3 bases and J by 8 bases, with 14 bases between. This CDR3 has 14 amino acids.

The CDR3 DNA reads as TGTGCCAGCAGCTTACTAGCATACGAGCAGTACTTC. Protein product: CASSLLAYEQYF. This chain links TRBV7-9 with TRBJ2-7, with a weak D call TRBD2 (5 bases). Germline V gene lookup returns CDR1 SEHNR and CDR2 FQNEAQ (reference sequence). This CDR3 is 12 amino acids long. V dropped 2 bases and J dropped 4 bases, with 6 bases sitting between them. The full variable domain, rest sourced from reference TRBV7-9 and TRBJ2-7, is DTGVSQNPRHKITKRGQNVTFRCDPISEHNRLYWYRQTLGQGPEFLTYFQNEAQLEKSRLLSDRFSAERPKGSFSTLEIQRTEQGDSAMYLCASSLLAYEQYFGPGTRLTVT.

This chain connects TRBV10-3 to TRBJ2-1; 13 nucleotides agree with TRBD2. Per germline, CDR1 ENHRY and CDR2 SYGVKD. This CDR3 has 19 amino acids. The ends lost 2 bases at V and 0 bases at J; junction bases unmatched: 7. The chain's CDR3 is CAISEGTSGTVGSYNEQFF. The CDR3 region has the DNA TGTGCCATCAGTGAGGGGACTAGCGGGACAGTGGGCTCCTACAATGAGCAGTTCTTC.

CDR3 amino acids: CASSPMTSGGEEYNEQFF. In DNA form, the CDR3 reads TGTGCCAGCAGCCCGATGACTAGCGGGGGGGAGGAGTACAATGAGCAGTTCTTC. This chain joins TRBV7-2 and TRBJ2-1; 14 nucleotides match TRBD2. Germline V gives CDR1 SGHTA, CDR2 FQGNSA. The CDR3 has 18 residues. V lost 5 bases and J lost 4; bases outside the gene matches: 10. Full variable domain (rest looked up from reference TRBV7-2 and TRBJ2-1): GAGVSQSPSNKVTEKGKDVELRCDPISGHTALYWYRQSLGQGLEFLIYFQGNSAPDKSGLPSDRFSAERTGGSVSTLTIQRTQQEDSAVYLCASSPMTSGGEEYNEQFFGPGTRLTVL.

The gene calls are TRBV7-3 and TRBJ2-7; 12 positions agree with TRBD2. Germline-derived CDR1 and CDR2 are SGHTA and FQGTGA. V lost 3 bases to trimming and J lost 6 bases; unmatched junction nucleotides: 3. The length of the CDR3 is 14 residues. The CDR3 DNA reads TGTGCCAGCAGCTTCGGGACTAGCGGGTCCGAGCAGTACTTC. Its translation is CASSFGTSGSEQYF.

A single count supports this clone. The rearrangement uses TRBV30 and TRBJ2-7; tentatively, D is TRBD2 (5 bases). The CDR3 is 14 residues long. V was shortened by 3 bases and J by 0 bases, with 12 bases between the two germline ends. Germline lookup yields CDR1 GTSNPN and CDR2 SVGIG (reference sequence). DNA for the CDR3: TGTGCCTGGAGCGCGGGCAGCGGCTCCTACGAGCAGTACTTC. Its protein product is CAWSAGSGSYEQYF. Combining the CDR3 with reference TRBV30 and TRBJ2-7 gives the whole variable domain SQTIHQWPATLVQPVGSPLSLECTVEGTSNPNLYWYRQAAGRGLQLLFYSVGIGQISSEVPQNLSASRPQDRQFILSSKKLLLSDSGFYLCAWSAGSGSYEQYFGPGTRLTVT.

J is TRBJ2-7 and V is TRBV10-3, with 7 bases lining up with TRBD1. The V segment lost 5 bases and the J segment 3 bases; nucleotides outside the gene matches: 1. Germline V gene lookup returns CDR1 ENHRY and CDR2 SYGVKD. The length of the CDR3 is 12 residues. CDR3 bases: TGTGCCATCAGTAGGGACAGCTACGAGCAGTACTTC. Translating it yields CAISRDSYEQYF.

The rearrangement uses TRBV6-8 and TRBJ2-7, with a weak D call TRBD2 (5 bases). The CDR3 covers 15 residues. V lost 10 bases and J 3 bases, leaving 22 bases between the germline ends. Germline V gives CDR1 MNHGY, CDR2 SAAAGT. The CDR3 nucleotides read TGTGCCAACCTCCATACCCTAGCAACTCACTACGAGCAGTACTTC. Encoded protein: CANLHTLATHYEQYF.

This clone was counted once. The chain links TRBV23-1 to TRBJ1-2, with D possibly being TRBD1 (5 bases). TRBV23-1 is classed as an ORF, of uncertain function. The CDR3 contains 16 residues. V lost 0 bases and J 1 base, leaving 12 bases between the germline ends. CDR3 sequence reads: CASSQSEAGINYGYTF. DNA of the CDR3: TGCGCCAGCAGTCAATCTGAGGCAGGGATTAACTATGGCTACACCTTC.